The 25 T cell receptor beta chains below were found in one sample sequenced in a study of blood T cell repertoires in COVID-19. Profiling relied on immunoSEQ multiplex PCR, and the TCRdb table lists in-frame clones only, not all of them. The sample carries about 240,000 clones, around 89% recorded once. Sequencing was done on a sample of PBMCs or T cells enriched from blood (not recorded which). The receptor set was obtained from a man aged 40-49 years who had recovered from COVID-19.

The J gene is TRBJ2-1, the V gene TRBV5-1, with a tentative D call TRBD1 (5 bases). V was clipped by 4 bases and J by 7 bases, with 6 bases between them. CDR3 length: 11 residues. The germline CDR1 and CDR2 sequences are SGHRS and YFSETQ. For the CDR3, the DNA is TGCGCCAGCAGCGGGGCAAATGAGCAGTTCTTC. It yields the protein CASSGANEQFF.

V gene TRBV29-1 combines with J gene TRBJ2-7; 8 bases line up with TRBD2. The CDR3 spans 18 residues. Germline CDR1 reads SQVTM; CDR2 reads ANQGSEA. V trimming: 3 bases; J trimming: 2 bases; junction bases outside the gene matches: 18. CDR3 sequence reads: CSVDGAGGTRGRTYEQYF. CDR3 sequence (DNA): TGCAGCGTTGACGGGGCGGGGGGCACTCGGGGGAGAACCTACGAGCAGTACTTC.

The J gene is TRBJ2-1, the V gene TRBV4-2, with 7 bases identical to TRBD2. J was trimmed by 6 bases and V by 0 bases; bases with no gene match: 8. Germline assignment: CDR1 LGHNA and CDR2 YNFKEQ. The CDR3 loop spans 16 amino acids. CDR3 residues: CASSQDGSGGSNEQFF. The CDR3, as DNA: TGTGCCAGCAGCCAAGATGGGTCGGGAGGATCCAATGAGCAGTTCTTC.

This sequence joins TRBV7-2 and TRBJ2-5; 12 nucleotides match TRBD2. The V gene's germline CDR1 is SGHTA and CDR2 FQGNSA. CDR3 length: 17 residues. Losses at the gene ends were 5 bases for V and 4 bases for J; bases not matched to a gene: 11. The CDR3 DNA follows: TGTGCCAGCAGCATACAAGGGTCTAGCGGGAGGGGAGAGACCCAGTACTTC. It specifies CASSIQGSSGRGETQYF.

The chain employs TRBV7-3 and TRBJ2-7; the match to TRBD2 covers 8 bases. Trimming took 1 base from V and 4 from J; bases not matched to a gene: 6. Germline V gene lookup returns CDR1 SGHTA and CDR2 FQGTGA. CDR3 length: 15 residues. The CDR3 bases are TGTGCCAGCAGCTTAATCAACGGGAGGGGATACGAGCAGTACTTC. This gives the protein CASSLINGRGYEQYF.

This chain uses TRBV9 with TRBJ2-1; D gene uncertain. Germline values: CDR1 SGDLS, CDR2 YYNGEE. Trimming left V 0 bases short and J 9 bases short, with 13 bases between. This CDR3 spans 14 amino acids. CDR3 in amino acids: CASSVARLSLEQFF. The CDR3 nucleotides read TGTGCCAGCAGCGTAGCGAGGCTGTCCCTTGAGCAGTTCTTC.

In nucleotides, the CDR3 is TGTGCCAGCAGTGAAGTCAGACTAGCGGGTACAACTAGCACAGATACGCAGTATTTT. Translation: CASSEVRLAGTTSTDTQYF. V usage is TRBV2 and J usage is TRBJ2-3; TRBD2 agrees at 10 bases. This CDR3 has 19 amino acids. The V segment lost 1 base and the J segment 0 bases; nucleotides outside the gene matches: 10. Germline CDR1 reads SNHLY; CDR2 reads FYNNEI.

This clone was seen more than once but under ten times. The rearrangement links TRBV5-4 to TRBJ2-1, with 7 bases identical to TRBD2. V trimming: 5 bases; J trimming: 4 bases; junction bases outside the gene matches: 6. The V gene's germline CDR1 is SGHNT and CDR2 YYREEE (reference sequence). The CDR3 covers 14 residues. CDR3 in DNA: TGTGCCAGCAGGGCGAGCGGGACTTACAATGAGCAGTTCTTC. The encoded protein is CASRASGTYNEQFF.

The chain is built from TRBV18 and TRBJ2-3, with D maybe TRBD2 (5 bases). V was clipped by 3 bases and J by 4 bases, with 8 bases between them. The CDR3 loop spans 13 amino acids. The V gene's germline CDR1 is KGHSH and CDR2 LQKENI. The CDR3 loop is CASSPGAADTQYF. As DNA, the CDR3 is TGTGCCAGCTCACCGGGAGCGGCAGATACGCAGTATTTT.

This chain uses TRBV18 with TRBJ1-2; D is perhaps TRBD1 (6 bases). The CDR3 length is 14 residues. V was cut by 1 base and J by 7 bases, with 13 bases left in between. Germline assignment: CDR1 KGHSH and CDR2 LQKENI. The CDR3: CASSPQTGMGGYTF. CDR3 DNA: TGTGCCAGCTCACCACAAACAGGGATGGGTGGCTACACCTTC. Full variable domain (remainder filled in from reference TRBV18 and TRBJ1-2): NAGVMQNPRHLVRRRGQEARLRCSPMKGHSHVYWYRQLPEEGLKFMVYLQKENIIDESGMPKERFSAEFPKEGPSILRIQQVVRGDSAAYFCASSPQTGMGGYTFGSGTRLTVV.

The J gene is TRBJ2-1, the V gene TRBV27, with D unclear. Germline-derived CDR1 and CDR2 are MNHEY and SMNVEV (reference sequence). V lost 5 bases and J lost 4, with 15 bases in between. The length of the CDR3 is 15 residues. The CDR3 sequence: CASSPRGTTYNEQFF. For the CDR3, the DNA is TGTGCCAGCAGTCCCCGCGGCACGACGTACAATGAGCAGTTCTTC.

This CDR3 reads CASSPWSPYEQYF. CDR3 sequence (DNA): TGTGCCAGCAGCCCCTGGAGCCCCTACGAGCAGTACTTC. J is TRBJ2-7 and V is TRBV6-5; D remains unclear. V was cut by 6 bases and J by 2 bases, with 11 bases left in between. The CDR3 runs 13 residues. Germline values: CDR1 MNHEY, CDR2 SVGAGI.

The chain employs TRBV5-8 and TRBJ1-1; 7 bases map to TRBD1. This CDR3 comprises 19 residues. In germline, CDR1 is SGHTS, CDR2 YDEGEE. Losses at the gene ends were 4 bases for V and 1 base for J; bases not matched to a gene: 19. The CDR3: CASSRLAGSLGTENTEAFF. For the CDR3, the DNA is TGTGCCAGCAGCCGATTGGCGGGCTCTCTTGGGACAGAGAACACTGAAGCTTTCTTT.

This sequence joins TRBV27 and TRBJ2-3; 7 positions match TRBD1. Germline V gene sequence: CDR1 MNHEY, CDR2 SMNVEV (reference sequence). The CDR3 consists of 16 residues. V lost 4 bases and J lost 3; bases outside the gene matches: 10. The CDR3 protein is CASSWARGKRTDTQYF. CDR3 DNA: TGTGCCAGCAGTTGGGCCAGGGGGAAGCGAACAGATACGCAGTATTTT.

J is TRBJ2-4 and V is TRBV7-6; TRBD1 matches 9 bases. V trimming: 5 bases; J trimming: 7 bases; junction bases outside the gene matches: 3. Per the germline V gene, CDR1 is SGHVS and CDR2 is FNYEAQ. The CDR3 contains 13 residues. The CDR3 loop is CASSPTGGNIQYF. The CDR3 nucleotides read TGTGCCAGCAGCCCCACAGGGGGCAACATTCAGTACTTC.

Details on this clone: Within the sample, other DNA sequences also encode this same CDR3. This rearrangement joins TRBV12-3 or TRBV12-4 to TRBJ1-1; D is undetermined. Trimming took 5 bases from V and 3 from J, leaving 10 bases between them. This CDR3 contains 13 residues. CDR3 DNA sequence: TGTGCCAGCAGTCTCTCCGGGTACACTGAAGCTTTCTTT. It codes for CASSLSGYTEAFF.

This chain connects TRBV12-5 to TRBJ2-1; tentatively, D is TRBD2 (7 bases). The CDR3 has 19 amino acids. Per germline, CDR1 LGHNT and CDR2 FRNRAP. The germline V and J ends were trimmed by 2 bases and 1 base, with 21 bases remaining between them. DNA of the CDR3: TGTGCTAGTGGTTTGATGGGCTCGGGGGGCAGGGAGTCCTACAATGAGCAGTTCTTC. Protein sequence: CASGLMGSGGRESYNEQFF.

The chain recombines TRBV27 with TRBJ1-4; 12 nucleotides match TRBD1. V lost 5 bases and J lost 3; bases outside the gene matches: 7. This CDR3 contains 17 residues. Germline V gene data show CDR1 as MNHEY and CDR2 as SMNVEV (reference sequence). CDR3 sequence: CASSPRDRGLSNEKLFF. The CDR3 nucleotides read TGTGCCAGCAGTCCCAGGGACAGGGGGCTGTCTAATGAAAAACTGTTTTTT.

The chain uses TRBV5-1 and TRBJ2-7; a possible D gene is TRBD1 (5 bases). Germline values: CDR1 SGHRS, CDR2 YFSETQ. The V end lost 4 bases, the J end lost 4 bases, and 15 bases lay between the germline ends. This CDR3 contains 14 residues. Written as DNA, the CDR3 is TGCGCCAGCAGCCGGACAACCCCACAGTACGAGCAGTACTTC. Protein product: CASSRTTPQYEQYF.

This sequence joins TRBV6-5 and TRBJ2-1; D is uncertain. CDR3 size: 14 residues. The V and J ends lost 6 bases and 3 bases respectively, with 12 bases between them. Germline lookup yields CDR1 MNHEY and CDR2 SVGAGI. The CDR3 region has the DNA TGTGCCAGCAGCACTCCCGACATCTACAATGAGCAGTTCTTC. Amino acid sequence: CASSTPDIYNEQFF.

As to this clone: Other DNA sequences in the same sample also yield this CDR3. The CDR3 region is CSVGQGDQPQHF. As DNA, the CDR3 is TGCAGCGTTGGACAGGGAGATCAGCCCCAGCATTTT. The chain carries TRBV29-1 and TRBJ1-5; 7 bases agree with TRBD1. Germline trimming cut 4 bases from V and 5 bases from J; bases unmatched to any gene: 2. Germline loops: CDR1 SQVTM, CDR2 ANQGSEA. This CDR3 contains 12 residues.

This clone was picked up one time. This chain links TRBV4-3 with TRBJ2-7; D perhaps matches TRBD1 (6 bases). Between the trimmed V and J ends, which lost 1 base and 3 bases, there was a span of 10 bases. Germline loops: CDR1 LGHNA, CDR2 YSLEER. This CDR3 is 14 amino acids long. The DNA for the CDR3 is TGCGCCAGCAGCCAAGGGACAGATATCTACGAGCAGTACTTC. Protein product: CASSQGTDIYEQYF.

V gene TRBV27 combines with J gene TRBJ2-1; 9 positions agree with TRBD2. The CDR3 covers 21 residues. V lost 0 bases to trimming and J lost 0 bases; unmatched junction nucleotides: 15. The germline V gene encodes CDR1 MNHEY and CDR2 SMNVEV (reference sequence). CDR3: CASSLSTRREGLEYSYNEQFF. CDR3 bases: TGTGCCAGCAGTTTATCGACTCGGCGGGAGGGACTAGAGTACTCCTACAATGAGCAGTTCTTC.

This clone was counted a single time. The rearrangement links TRBV5-1 to TRBJ2-7; 10 nucleotides agree with TRBD1. Losses at the gene ends were 5 bases for V and 2 bases for J; bases not matched to a gene: 7. The CDR3 contains 15 residues. Germline V gene data show CDR1 as SGHRS and CDR2 as YFSETQ. For the CDR3, the DNA is TGCGCCAGCAGACGAGGTGGGACAGGGGCCTACGAGCAGTACTTC. This encodes CASRRGGTGAYEQYF.

V is TRBV19 and J is TRBJ1-6; D is undetermined. The germline CDR1 and CDR2 sequences are LNHDA and SQIVND (reference sequence). The CDR3 runs to 15 residues. V lost 5 bases and J 9 bases, leaving 17 bases between the germline ends. The CDR3, as DNA: TGTGCCAGTAGTTTCGTTCTATCGAAATCTTCACCCCTCCACTTT. It is translated as CASSFVLSKSSPLHF.